This T cell receptor (beta chain) appears in the sequencing data of a study of OX40 agonist ivuxolimab in advanced cancers. Overall study: Patients were infused with ivuxolimab every 2 weeks at 0.01 to 10 mg/kg.

Libraries were prepared by immunoSEQ multiplex PCR; TCRdb keeps only in-frame clonotypes and omits some of them. The sample lists tens of thousands of clones, around 87% occurring once. The CDR3 is 12 residues long. V was pared by 6 bases and J by 3 bases, with 6 bases between. Germline lookup yields CDR1 MDHEN and CDR2 SYDVKM. Study-wide results and caveats: Clonal expansion by week 6 occurred in CD4+ and CD8+ blood T cells (at 0.1 to 3.0 mg/kg).

Turning to this clone: The antigen is not known.

This receptor was obtained from an adult with an advanced solid tumor such as melanoma, head and neck, liver or kidney cancer. Sequences were derived from CD4+ or CD8+ T cells sorted from blood, sampled in a trial of the OX40 agonist ivuxolimab. This chain links TRBV28 with TRBJ1-3; D unresolved. The CDR3 sequence: CASRGYGNTIYF. The CDR3 DNA sequence: TGTGCCAGCAGAGGATATGGAAACACCATATATTTT.